These 12 T cell receptor beta chains came from one sample sequenced in a study of control samples from healthy donors and cancer patients. The data were produced by immunoSEQ multiplex PCR, yet TCRdb's version contains in-frame clones alone and is incomplete. This table holds 35,000 to 45,000 clones, 80% to 95% found once. The sequenced sample was PBMCs. The receptors derive from a woman between 40 and 55 years old with head and neck cancer.

The CDR3 region has the DNA TGTGCCAGCAGTAGCGGGGGGGTTGGCACAGATACGCAGTATTTT. Its protein product is CASSSGGVGTDTQYF. This sequence joins TRBV6-6 and TRBJ2-3; 10 positions match TRBD2. Germline V CDR1 and CDR2: MNHNY, SVGAGI (reference sequence). The junction had 3 bases not matched to a gene; V was cut back by 5 bases and J by 1 base. CDR3 length: 15 amino acids.

This clone is a singleton in its sample. The chain recombines TRBV19 with TRBJ2-7; TRBD2 aligns across 10 bases. The trim removed 1 base at V and 0 bases at J, leaving 0 bases unmatched. CDR1 is LNHDA and CDR2 is SQIVND in the germline V gene (reference sequence). The CDR3 contains 15 residues. The CDR3 coding sequence is TGTGCCAGTAGTATAGGACTAGCGGGCTCCTACGAGCAGTACTTC. This sequence encodes CASSIGLAGSYEQYF.

The V and J genes are TRBV7-6 and TRBJ2-1; D possibly corresponds to TRBD2 (5 bases). Germline CDR1 is SGHVS and CDR2 is FNYEAQ. Between the trimmed V and J ends, which lost 1 base and 6 bases, there was a span of 13 bases. This CDR3 has 15 residues. The CDR3 region has the DNA TGTGCCAGCAGCTTAGGGCCGGACTTCCTCAATGAGCAGTTCTTC. This gives the protein CASSLGPDFLNEQFF. Filled out from reference TRBV7-6 and TRBJ2-1, the complete variable domain reads GAGVSQSPRYKVTKRGQDVALRCDPISGHVSLYWYRQALGQGPEFLTYFNYEAQQDKSGLPNDRFSAERPEGSISTLTIQRTEQRDSAMYRCASSLGPDFLNEQFFGPGTRLTVL.

The rearrangement uses TRBV28 and TRBJ1-2, with D possibly TRBD1 on 5 matching bases. The CDR3 sequence is 14 residues long. Trimming removed 6 bases at V and 2 bases at J, with 13 bases between. Germline lookup yields CDR1 MDHEN and CDR2 SYDVKM. The CDR3 loop is CASRGTVRNYGYTF. In DNA form, the CDR3 reads TGTGCCAGCAGGGGGACGGTCCGAAACTATGGCTACACCTTC.

This chain connects TRBV30 to TRBJ2-3; D might be TRBD2 (5 bases). The CDR3 is 16 residues long. Germline values: CDR1 GTSNPN, CDR2 SVGIG (reference sequence). The V and J ends lost 0 bases and 1 base respectively, with 14 bases between them. The CDR3 DNA reads as TGTGCCTGGAGTGTAGGGAGAGGGTACGGCACAGATACGCAGTATTTT. Its translation is CAWSVGRGYGTDTQYF. Supplemented by reference TRBV30 and TRBJ2-3, the full variable domain reads SQTIHQWPATLVQPVGSPLSLECTVEGTSNPNLYWYRQAAGRGLQLLFYSVGIGQISSEVPQNLSASRPQDRQFILSSKKLLLSDSGFYLCAWSVGRGYGTDTQYFGPGTRLTVL.

CDR3 DNA: TGCAGCGCCCAGATCCAGAAGAATTCACCCCTCCACTTT. This encodes CSAQIQKNSPLHF. The chain has TRBV29-1 and TRBJ1-6; D unclear. Per the germline V gene, CDR1 is SQVTM and CDR2 is ANQGSEA. The CDR3 runs to 13 residues. V dropped 7 bases and J dropped 7 bases, with 14 bases sitting between them.

The CDR3 sequence is CASSLTRTVAKNIQYF. For the CDR3, the DNA is TGTGCCAGCAGTTTAACCCGGACAGTAGCCAAAAACATTCAGTACTTC. This chain joins TRBV28 and TRBJ2-4, with D perhaps matching TRBD1 (6 bases). Germline assignment: CDR1 MDHEN and CDR2 SYDVKM. CDR3 length: 16 residues. V was pared by 2 bases and J by 0 bases, with 11 bases between.

This clone was detected only once. The chain is built from TRBV19 and TRBJ1-6, with TRBD1 as a possible D gene (5 bases). The germline V and J ends were trimmed by 1 base and 10 bases, with 14 bases remaining between them. Germline CDR1 is LNHDA and CDR2 is SQIVND (reference sequence). The CDR3 length is 15 residues. CDR3 protein: CASSIGGHGRSPLHF. The CDR3 DNA reads as TGTGCCAGTAGTATAGGTGGACACGGTAGATCACCCCTCCACTTT. Combining the CDR3 with reference TRBV19 and TRBJ1-6 gives the whole variable domain DGGITQSPKYLFRKEGQNVTLSCEQNLNHDAMYWYRQDPGQGLRLIYYSQIVNDFQKGDIAEGYSVSREKKESFPLTVTSAQKNPTAFYLCASSIGGHGRSPLHFGNGTRLTVT.

The genes are TRBV7-6 and TRBJ2-7; 8 nucleotides agree with TRBD1. This CDR3 is built from 14 residues. With 3 bases clipped from V and 6 bases from J, the junction kept 7 bases outside the gene matches. CDR1 and CDR2 from the germline V gene are SGHVS and FNYEAQ. The DNA for the CDR3 is TGTGCCAGCAGCTTCGGGACAGGCGGTTCCGAGCAGTACTTC. Translating gives CASSFGTGGSEQYF.

The rearrangement links TRBV7-2 to TRBJ2-5, with TRBD2 matching over 7 bases. The CDR3 has 15 amino acids. V lost 1 base and J lost 3; bases outside the gene matches: 5. Germline V lookup: CDR1 SGHTA, CDR2 FQGNSA. The CDR3 protein is CASSLGGSGKETQYF. CDR3 DNA: TGTGCCAGCAGCTTAGGCGGGAGTGGGAAAGAGACCCAGTACTTC.

CDR3 nucleotides: TGTGCCAGCAGTTTACCCTCTCATAGGGAAGCTTTCTTT. This gives the protein CASSLPSHREAFF. V and J are TRBV12-3 or TRBV12-4 and TRBJ1-1; D is undetermined. The CDR3 has 13 residues. Trimming left V 2 bases short and J 8 bases short, with 12 bases between.

The V call is TRBV28, the J call TRBJ2-3; D ambiguous. Germline CDR1 MDHEN, CDR2 SYDVKM. The CDR3 totals 12 residues. The V end lost 5 bases, the J end lost 3 bases, and 6 bases lay between the germline ends. CDR3 in amino acids: CASSLGTDTQYF. CDR3 in DNA: TGTGCCAGCAGTCTGGGGACAGATACGCAGTATTTT.